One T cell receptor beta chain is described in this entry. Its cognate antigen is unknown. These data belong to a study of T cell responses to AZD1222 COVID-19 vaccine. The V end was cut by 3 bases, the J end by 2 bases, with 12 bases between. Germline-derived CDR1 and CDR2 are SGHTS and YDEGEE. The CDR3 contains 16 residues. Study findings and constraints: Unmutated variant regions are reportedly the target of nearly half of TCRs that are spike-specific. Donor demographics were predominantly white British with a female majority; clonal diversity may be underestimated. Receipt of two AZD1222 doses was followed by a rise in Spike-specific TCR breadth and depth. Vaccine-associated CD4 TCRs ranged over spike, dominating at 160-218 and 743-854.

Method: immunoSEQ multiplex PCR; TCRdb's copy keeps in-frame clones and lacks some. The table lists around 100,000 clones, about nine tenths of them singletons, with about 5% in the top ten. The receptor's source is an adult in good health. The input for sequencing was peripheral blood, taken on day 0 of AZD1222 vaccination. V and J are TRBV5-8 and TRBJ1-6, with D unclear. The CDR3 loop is CASSSHEPAYNSPLHF. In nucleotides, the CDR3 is TGTGCCAGCAGCTCACATGAACCAGCCTATAATTCACCCCTCCACTTT.